This T cell receptor beta chain was observed in a study of T cells during gluten challenge in celiac disease (dated by TCRdb to about 2017). About the study as a whole: Paired single-cell TCR sequencing was done for 7 or 8 challenge participants who showed a significant increase in HLA-DQ:gluten tetramer-binding T cells. Blood was collected at baseline, day 6 and day 14 of the challenge, and duodenal biopsies at baseline and day 14. Single-cell libraries were sequenced paired-end 250 bp and bulk libraries paired-end 300 bp on the Illumina MiSeq.

Study-wide findings and limitations: Clonal expansion rose on day 6, as shown by reduced sample-corrected Shannon diversity of circulating gluten-specific T cells. In about seven patients, roughly 12-44% of single-cell TCR-alpha/beta clonotypes seen at the latest time point had also been present at baseline, compared with 52-55% in the bulk data. The circulating gluten-specific T cells hit their peak on day 6, and the day-6 repertoire seemed to be made up largely of expanded preexisting memory clonotypes.

The trim is 1 base for V and 9 bases for J, with a gap of 10 bases between the germline ends. From its cysteine to its phenylalanine, the CDR3 spans 14 amino acids. CDR3 DNA is the only sequence kept; it has 42 bases, read in frame from the first base. CDR1 and CDR2, looked up from the germline V gene, are LGHNA and YSLEER. This clonotype is hyperexpanded (1% or more) in its sample. No much larger clone exists at a distance of one base, and base qualities are not known. The library was produced with single-cell sequencing. Sequencer: Illumina MiSeq. Three nested PCRs with multiplexed primers covering all TRA and TRB V genes were used to amplify paired single-cell TCR-alpha and TCR-beta sequences. The authors' pipeline ran thus. Reads were preprocessed with selected pRESTO steps, and V, D, J genes and CDR3 junctions were assigned with IMGT/HighV-QUEST. Single cells were kept only if valid singletons with at most three chains, each supported by 100 or more reads. Clonotypes were defined by identical paired TCR-alpha/beta nucleotide sequences, and cross-patient sharing of only about 0.2% indicated negligible cross-contamination. Repertoire diversity was estimated with an undersampling-corrected Shannon index in samples with more than 20 cells. The public reads were quality trimmed at Q25 with fastp and then assembled into clones with MiXCR by TCRdb, keeping productive beta chains. CDR3 protein duplicates are merged, each entry listing the most common genes and DNA. The V and J calls come from TCRdb's annotation, not from the publication. The sample table records 300 to 450 distinct CDR3 sequences; 40% to 45% of these occur just once. 55% to 65% of the sample goes to the ten largest clones.

Blood cells were gated as tetramer-binding CD4+ effector-memory gut-homing T cells defined as CD3+, CD45RA-, CD62L- and integrin beta7+, with lineage markers excluded. A 14-day oral dietary gluten challenge was undertaken by treated celiac disease patients on a gluten-free diet so that recall of gluten-specific T cells could be studied. Sorting was performed on an Aria II cell sorter as single cells, and bulk sorting was additionally performed when tetramer-positive cells were relatively numerous. Peripheral blood mononuclear cells were isolated by Ficoll density gradient centrifugation and cryopreserved before staining. Before tetramer-binding CD4+ T cells were sorted, thawed cells were stained with a pool of PE-conjugated HLA-DQ:gluten tetramers that present immunodominant gluten epitopes. After staining with HLA-DQ:gluten tetramers, blood samples were enriched using a tetramer-based method.

The sample consisted of gluten-specific CD4+ T cells sorted from blood using tetramers, taken at baseline or on day 6, 14 or 28 of gluten challenge (not recorded which). The sequence derives from a female donor with celiac disease. The chain is encoded by TRBV4-3 joined to TRBJ1-6, with the identity of the D gene unclear. The DNA sequence is as follows: TGCGCCAGCAGCCAAGGGCCCGAGGGTTCACCCCTCCACTTT. Its protein product is CASSQGPEGSPLHF.